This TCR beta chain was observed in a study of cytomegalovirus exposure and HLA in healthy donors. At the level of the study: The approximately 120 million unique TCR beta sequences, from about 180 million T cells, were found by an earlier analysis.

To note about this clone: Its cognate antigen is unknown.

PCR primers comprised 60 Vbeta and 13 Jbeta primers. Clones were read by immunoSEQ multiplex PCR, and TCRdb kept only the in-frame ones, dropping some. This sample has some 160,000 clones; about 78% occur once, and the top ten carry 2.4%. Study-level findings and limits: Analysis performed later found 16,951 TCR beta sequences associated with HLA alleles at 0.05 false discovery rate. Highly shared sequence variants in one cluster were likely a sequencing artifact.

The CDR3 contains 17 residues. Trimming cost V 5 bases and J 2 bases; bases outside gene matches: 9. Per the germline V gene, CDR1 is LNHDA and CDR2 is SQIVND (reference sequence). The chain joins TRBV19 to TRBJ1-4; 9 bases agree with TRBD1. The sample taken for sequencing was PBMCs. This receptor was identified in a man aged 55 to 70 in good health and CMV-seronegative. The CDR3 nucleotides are TGTGCCAGTAGTCCCACCACCGGACAGGGGACTAATGAAAAACTGTTTTTT. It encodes CASSPTTGQGTNEKLFF.